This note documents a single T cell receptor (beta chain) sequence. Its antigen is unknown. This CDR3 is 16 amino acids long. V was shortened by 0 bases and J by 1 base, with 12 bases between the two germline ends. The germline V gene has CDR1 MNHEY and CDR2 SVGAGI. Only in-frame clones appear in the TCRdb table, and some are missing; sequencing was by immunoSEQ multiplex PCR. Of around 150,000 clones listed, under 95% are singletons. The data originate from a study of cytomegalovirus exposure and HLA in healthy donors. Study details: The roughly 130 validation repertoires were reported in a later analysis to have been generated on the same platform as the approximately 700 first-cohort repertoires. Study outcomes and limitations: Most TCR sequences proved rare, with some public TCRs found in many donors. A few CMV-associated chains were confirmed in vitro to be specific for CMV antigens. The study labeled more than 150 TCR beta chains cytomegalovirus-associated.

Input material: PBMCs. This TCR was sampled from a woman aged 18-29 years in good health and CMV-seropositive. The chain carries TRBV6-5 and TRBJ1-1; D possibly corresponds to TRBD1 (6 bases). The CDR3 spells CASSYSRGGANTEAFF. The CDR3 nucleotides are TGTGCCAGCAGTTACTCGAGGGGGGGGGCGAACACTGAAGCTTTCTTT.